Listed below are T cell receptor beta chains from one sample, sequenced in a study of T-cell reconstitution after alpha-beta-depleted transplantation in children. Using its own MiXCR run on the PCR reads, TCRdb lists one record per CDR3 protein. This table holds approximately 400,000 distinct CDR3 sequences, 9.5% to 13% found once. The sample consisted of PBMCs from the stem cell graft donor, taken from the stem cell graft. These receptors were collected from a human donor who donated a stem cell graft to a child with acute myeloid leukemia. CDR3s include the opening cysteine and the closing phenylalanine or tryptophan. Each record gives: D gene, V gene, J gene, clone size, CDR3 DNA, CDR3 protein. D genes are given only for firm matches. Clone size is shown for a subset of rows, as once, few, many or a class of expanded clone.

>-|TRBV7-9|TRBJ1-5|-
TGTGCCAGCATCGGAGATCAGCCCCAGCATTTT
CASIGDQPQHF
>TRBD1|TRBV15|TRBJ2-2|-
TGTGCCACCAGCAGAGATGGGACAGGGGGGACCGGGGAGCTGTTTTTT
CATSRDGTGGTGELFF
>TRBD2|TRBV4-3|TRBJ2-3|-
TGCGCCAGCAGCCAAGAATTTTGGGCGGCGGGGGGCCGCACAGATACGCAGTATTTT
CASSQEFWAAGGRTDTQYF
>-|TRBV21-1|TRBJ2-3|many
TGTGCCAGCAGAAGGACTAGCGGGAGGGCCGCCGGCGCAGATACGCAGTATTTT
CASRRTSGRAAGADTQYF
>TRBD1|TRBV15|TRBJ2-2|-
TGTGCCACCGCCCGGGGGGACAGGGACACCGGGGAGCTGTTTTTT
CATARGDRDTGELFF
>-|TRBV29-1|TRBJ1-1|-
TGCAGCGTCGTACGCCGGGGCAGGGGAACTGAAGCTTTCTTT
CSVVRRGRGTEAFF
>-|TRBV28|TRBJ1-6|few
TGTGCCAGCCTTAGGACGGGGAGCTCCTATAATTCACCCCTCCACTTT
CASLRTGSSYNSPLHF
>-|TRBV9|TRBJ2-2|few
TGTGCCAGTACGACTGGAAACACCGGGGAGCTGTTTTTT
CASTTGNTGELFF
>-|TRBV6-5|TRBJ2-3|many
TGTGCCAGCAGCCTCCTACCTGCGGATACGCAGTATTTT
CASSLLPADTQYF
>-|TRBV5-1|TRBJ1-4|-
TGCGCCAGCGCCTCTGGGGGGCCTAATGAAAAACTGTTTTTT
CASASGGPNEKLFF
>-|TRBV7-8|TRBJ1-5|few
TGTGCCAGCAGCCTTCGACAGGAACAGCCCCAGCATTTT
CASSLRQEQPQHF
>-|TRBV20-1|TRBJ2-2|once
TGCAGTGCTAGATGGGACTCCGCGAACACCGGGGAGCTGTTTTTT
CSARWDSANTGELFF
>-|TRBV10-3|TRBJ1-2|few
TGTGCCATCAGTGAACCTGGACAGCCAGGATATGGCTACACCTTC
CAISEPGQPGYGYTF
>-|TRBV15|TRBJ2-3|-
TGTGCCACCAGCAGAGACCCTAGATCAGCTGATACGCAGTATTTT
CATSRDPRSADTQYF
>-|TRBV20-1|TRBJ2-3|-
TGCAGTGCTGTCGAGACAAGCACAGATACGCAGTATTTT
CSAVETSTDTQYF
>-|TRBV6-4|TRBJ2-2|few
TGTGCCAGCAGTGAGGCGGGCACCGGGGAGCTGTTTTTT
CASSEAGTGELFF
>TRBD2|TRBV29-1|TRBJ2-3|-
TGCAGCGTACTAGCGGGAGGTGGAGGGACAGATACGCAGTATTTT
CSVLAGGGGTDTQYF
>TRBD2|TRBV20-1|TRBJ2-1|few
TGCAGTGCTACGGGGCTAGCGGGGGCCCTAGGGGGTGAGCAGTTCTTC
CSATGLAGALGGEQFF
>-|TRBV5-1|TRBJ2-5|-
TGCGCCAGCAGCTTGGTTGGCAGGGGAAACGAAGAGACCCAGTACTTC
CASSLVGRGNEETQYF
>TRBD1|TRBV12-3/TRBV12-4|TRBJ1-3|few
TGTGCCAGCAGTACTCACAGGGGAGGTGGAAACACCATATATTTT
CASSTHRGGGNTIYF
>-|TRBV12-3/TRBV12-4|TRBJ1-6|-
TGTGCCAGCAGTCCCCGAGTTACGCTGAATTCACCCCTCCACTTT
CASSPRVTLNSPLHF
>-|TRBV21-1|TRBJ1-1|-
TGTGCCAGCAGCAAAGAGGGGGCTAACACTGAAGCTTTCTTT
CASSKEGANTEAFF
>TRBD1|TRBV15|TRBJ2-3|-
TGTGCCACCAGCAGTCCATGGACAGGGGTAGATACGCAGTATTTT
CATSSPWTGVDTQYF
>-|TRBV10-2|TRBJ2-1|many
TGCGCCAGCAGTACCGGGAACCCCTACAATGAGCAGTTCTTC
CASSTGNPYNEQFF
>-|TRBV14|TRBJ2-5|-
TGTGCCAGCAGCCAGAAGGAGCGAGGGGGAGGCATACATGAGACCCAGTACTTC
CASSQKERGGGIHETQYF
>TRBD1|TRBV29-1|TRBJ2-4|many
TGCAGCGTTTCCCGAACCGGGACAGGGGGCGCAGGAGGCAAAAACATTCAGTACTTC
CSVSRTGTGGAGGKNIQYF
>TRBD2|TRBV25-1|TRBJ2-3|many
TGTGCCAGCAGTCTAGCGGGGTCAGATACGCAGTATTTT
CASSLAGSDTQYF
>-|TRBV2|TRBJ1-5|-
TGTGCCAGCAGTGAATTATCGGGGGGTTTCAATCAGCCCCAGCATTTT
CASSELSGGFNQPQHF
>-|TRBV6-1|TRBJ1-1|few
TGTGCCAGCAGACGATCACTCACAACTGAAGCTTTCTTT
CASRRSLTTEAFF
>TRBD2|TRBV11-2|TRBJ2-2|-
TGTGCCAGCAGCTTTAGGACTGTCGCGAGCGGGGGGGCGGATACCGGGGAGCTGTATTTT
CASSFRTVASGGADTGELYF
>-|TRBV4-3|TRBJ1-2|few
TGCGCCAGCAGCCAGACGCCCGGGACACCGGGTGCACCCTTC
CASSQTPGTPGAPF
>-|TRBV7-6|TRBJ2-5|few
TGTGCCAGCGGATCTAGACTACAAGAGACCCAGTACTTC
CASGSRLQETQYF
>-|TRBV5-1|TRBJ1-2|-
TGCGCCAGCAGCTTGGTTTCAGGCCCCAACTATGGCTACACCTTC
CASSLVSGPNYGYTF
>-|TRBV29-1|TRBJ2-5|many
TGCAGCGTCGGCCCCGGGATCCATTCAGAGACCCAGTACTTC
CSVGPGIHSETQYF
>-|TRBV27|TRBJ2-5|few
TGTGCCAGCGGCGGCAGGGCCCAAGGGGAGACCCAGTACTTC
CASGGRAQGETQYF
>TRBD1|TRBV18|TRBJ1-1|-
TGTGCCAGCTCACCAGGGACAGGGAGAGAGAACACTGAAGCTTTCTTT
CASSPGTGRENTEAFF
>TRBD1|TRBV5-1|TRBJ1-2|many
TGCGCCAGCAGCTTGGGACAGGGGGCCTATGGCTACACCTTC
CASSLGQGAYGYTF
>-|TRBV12-3/TRBV12-4|TRBJ2-5|few
TGTGCCAGTAGCCGGCCGGATCGCCAGGAGACCCAGTACTTC
CASSRPDRQETQYF
>-|TRBV12-3/TRBV12-4|TRBJ2-3|many
TGTGCCAGCACCTTAAGGCAGGGCGCAGATACGCAGTATTTT
CASTLRQGADTQYF
>-|TRBV6-2/TRBV6-3|TRBJ2-1|few
TGTGCCAGCAGTTACGGTGGTGGGAGGAATGAGCAGTTCTTC
CASSYGGGRNEQFF
>-|TRBV29-1|TRBJ2-1|few
TGCAGCGTTGCGGCCCGGTGGGACTACAATGAGCAGTTCTTC
CSVAARWDYNEQFF